This T cell receptor beta chain stems from a study of T cell responses to AZD1222 COVID-19 vaccine. The CDR3 has 13 amino acids. V was pared by 6 bases and J by 1 base, with 9 bases between. Germline CDR1 reads LGHDT; CDR2 reads YNNKEL (reference sequence). A word on this clone: Antigen: not known.

Profiled with immunoSEQ multiplex PCR; TCRdb holds only in-frame clones, not every one. The table has 140,000 to 150,000 clones, 75% to 95% seen once; the top ten hold approximately 3%. Notes on the study in general: The donors showed a predominance of white British ancestry and of females, with possible underestimation of clonal diversity.

The sequence came from an adult in good health. This sample comprised peripheral blood, obtained on day 0 of MenACWY control vaccination. The gene calls are TRBV3-1 (or the pseudogene TRBV3-2) and TRBJ1-1, with D perhaps matching TRBD1 (5 bases). The CDR3 protein is CASRADKNTEAFF. CDR3 nucleotides: TGTGCCAGCAGAGCGGACAAGAACACTGAAGCTTTCTTT.